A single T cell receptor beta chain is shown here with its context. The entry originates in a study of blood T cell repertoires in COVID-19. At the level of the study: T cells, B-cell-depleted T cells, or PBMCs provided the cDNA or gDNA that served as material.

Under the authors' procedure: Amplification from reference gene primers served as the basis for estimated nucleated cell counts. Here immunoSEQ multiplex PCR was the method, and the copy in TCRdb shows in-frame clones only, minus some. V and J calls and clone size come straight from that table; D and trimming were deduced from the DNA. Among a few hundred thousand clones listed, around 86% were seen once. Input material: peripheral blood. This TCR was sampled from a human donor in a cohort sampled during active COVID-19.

The DNA for the CDR3 is TGTGCCTGGAGTTCCGACAGGGCGGATCAGCCCCAGCATTTT. It codes for CAWSSDRADQPQHF. V usage is TRBV30 and J usage is TRBJ1-5; 7 bases agree with TRBD1. The V and J ends lost 2 bases and 5 bases, in that order; junction bases with no gene match: 6. Germline V gene lookup returns CDR1 GTSNPN and CDR2 SVGIG (reference sequence). This CDR3 contains 14 residues.